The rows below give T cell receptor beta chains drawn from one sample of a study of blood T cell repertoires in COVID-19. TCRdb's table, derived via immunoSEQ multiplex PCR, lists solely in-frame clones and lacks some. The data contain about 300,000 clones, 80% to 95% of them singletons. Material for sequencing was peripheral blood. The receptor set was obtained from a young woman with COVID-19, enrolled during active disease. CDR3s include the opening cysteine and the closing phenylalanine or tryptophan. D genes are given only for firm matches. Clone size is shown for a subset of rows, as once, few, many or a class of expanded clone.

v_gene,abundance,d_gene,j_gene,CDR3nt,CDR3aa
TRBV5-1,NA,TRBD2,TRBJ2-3,TGCGCCAGCAGCTTGGGAGGAGGACTAGCGGGACCTGGTAGCACAGATACGCAGTATTTT,CASSLGGGLAGPGSTDTQYF
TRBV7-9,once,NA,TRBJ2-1,TGTGCCAGCAGCTTAAGGGGTAACAATGAGCAGTTCTTC,CASSLRGNNEQFF
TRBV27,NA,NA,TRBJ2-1,TGTGCCAGCAGTCCTCGGAGAGGATCCTACAATGAGCAGTTCTTC,CASSPRRGSYNEQFF
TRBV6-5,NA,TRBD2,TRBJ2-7,TGTGCCAGCAGTTGGGGACTAGCGGGAGAGCAGTACTTC,CASSWGLAGEQYF
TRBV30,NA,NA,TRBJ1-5,TGTGCCTGGAGTGTACGAGGGCACCAGCCCCAGCATTTT,CAWSVRGHQPQHF
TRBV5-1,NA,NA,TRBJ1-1,TGCGCCAGCAGAAACAGGGAAGGAACTGAAGCTTTCTTT,CASRNREGTEAFF
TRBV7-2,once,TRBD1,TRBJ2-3,TGTGCCAGCAGCTTCGACAGGGGCCCAGATACGCAGTATTTT,CASSFDRGPDTQYF
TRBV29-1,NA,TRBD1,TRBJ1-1,TGCAGCGTTGCCCGACAGGGGAACACTGAAGCTTTCTTT,CSVARQGNTEAFF
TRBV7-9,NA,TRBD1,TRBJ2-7,TGTGCCAGCACCCCTTTGGGACAGGGGTTATACGAGCAGTACTTC,CASTPLGQGLYEQYF
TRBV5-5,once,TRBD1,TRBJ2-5,TGTGCCAGCAGAGTCTCAGGGGGAGAGACCCAGTACTTC,CASRVSGGETQYF
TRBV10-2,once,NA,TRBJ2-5,TGCGCCAGCAGTGCCTCAGGGGACCAAGAGACCCAGTACTTC,CASSASGDQETQYF
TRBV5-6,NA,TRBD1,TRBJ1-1,TGTGCCAGCAGCTGGGGGACAGGGGGGAACACTGAAGCTTTCTTT,CASSWGTGGNTEAFF
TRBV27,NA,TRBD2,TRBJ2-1,TGTGCCAGCACGGGGACTAGCGGGATGAATGAGCAGTTCTTC,CASTGTSGMNEQFF
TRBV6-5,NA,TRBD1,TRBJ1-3,TGTGCCAGCAGGAGTACAGGGGGCGCTGGAAACACCATATATTTT,CASRSTGGAGNTIYF
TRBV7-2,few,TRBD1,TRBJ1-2,TGTGCCAGCAGCTTACGCAGGGGGCGCGTCTATGGCTACACCTTC,CASSLRRGRVYGYTF
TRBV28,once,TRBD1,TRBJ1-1,TGTGCCAGCACCTTGGGTGGGACAGCAACTGAAGCTTTCTTT,CASTLGGTATEAFF
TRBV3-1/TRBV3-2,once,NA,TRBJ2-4,TGTGCCAGCAGCCCTTGGGGCGGGGCCATAGCCAAAAACATTCAGTACTTC,CASSPWGGAIAKNIQYF
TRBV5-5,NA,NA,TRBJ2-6,TGTGCCAGCAGCTTGGCCGGCCGGGGATTCTCTGGGGCCAACGTCCTGACTTTC,CASSLAGRGFSGANVLTF
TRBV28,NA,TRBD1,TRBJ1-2,TGTGCCAGCAGTTCCCCAAGTGCAGGGGGCACGGGCTACACCTTC,CASSSPSAGGTGYTF
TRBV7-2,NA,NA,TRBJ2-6,TGTGCCAGCACCCGACAGGCTTCTGGGGCCAACGTCCTGACTTTC,CASTRQASGANVLTF
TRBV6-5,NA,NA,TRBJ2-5,TGTGCCAGCAAGGCCCACGGGAACTCTCAAGAGACCCAGTACTTC,CASKAHGNSQETQYF
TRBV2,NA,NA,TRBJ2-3,TGTGCCAGCAGTGACAGGGCCACAGATACGCAGTATTTT,CASSDRATDTQYF
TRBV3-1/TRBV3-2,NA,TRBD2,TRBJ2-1,TGTGCCAGCAGCCACCCAGTACCCGGACTAGCCGGTGAGCAGTTCTTC,CASSHPVPGLAGEQFF